Each of the 8 T cell receptor beta chains below was sequenced from the same sample in a study of T-cell reconstitution after alpha-beta-depleted transplantation in children. Unique molecular identifiers were built into the TCRbeta library. TCRdb passed the PCR reads through MiXCR, listing each CDR3 protein once. The profile shows fewer than 750,000 distinct CDR3 sequences, roughly a quarter of them singletons. The sample in question was PBMCs, obtained before TCRalphabeta/CD19-depleted stem cell transplant. The source is a boy in the first two years of life with Wiskott-Aldrich syndrome, due to receive a stem cell transplant.

This clonotype was seen a few times. The chain combines TRBV2 with TRBJ2-6; D is possibly TRBD1 (5 bases). This CDR3 spans 16 amino acids. The germline V gene has CDR1 SNHLY and CDR2 FYNNEI. Trimming shortened V by 4 bases and J by 1 base, and 11 bases separated the two germline ends. CDR3 in DNA: TGTGCCAGCAGTGGAGTCGGACATTCTGGGGCCAACGTCCTGACTTTC. Protein product: CASSGVGHSGANVLTF.

The CDR3 coding sequence is TGTGCCAGCAGTCCTTCTCGAGGGACGATCTACAATGAGCAGTTCTTC. This gives the protein CASSPSRGTIYNEQFF. The rearrangement uses TRBV5-4 and TRBJ2-1; D tentatively fits TRBD1 or TRBD2 (5 bases each). Germline CDR1 is SGHNT and CDR2 is YYREEE (reference sequence). The germline V and J ends were trimmed by 5 bases and 3 bases, with 18 bases remaining between them. This CDR3 has 16 residues.

The chain is built from TRBV12-3 or TRBV12-4 and TRBJ2-1, with TRBD2 matching over 7 bases. The V gene end was trimmed by 7 bases and the J gene end by 3 bases; junction bases not matched to a gene: 9. This CDR3 has 15 amino acids. The CDR3 sequence is CASMPSGGGYNEQFF. The CDR3 DNA reads TGTGCCAGCATGCCGTCGGGGGGAGGCTACAATGAGCAGTTCTTC.

The genes are TRBV5-1 and TRBJ2-5; 12 bases fit TRBD2. Germline CDR1 and CDR2: SGHRS and YFSETQ. The CDR3 covers 16 residues. V lost 4 bases to trimming and J lost 2 bases; unmatched junction nucleotides: 6. CDR3 nucleotides: TGCGCCAGCAGCCGTGGACTAGCGGGGTTACAAGAGACCCAGTACTTC. It is translated as CASSRGLAGLQETQYF.

The chain is built from TRBV5-5 and TRBJ2-5; D not certain. Trimming stripped 3 bases from V and 4 bases from J, with 13 bases between. CDR1 and CDR2 from the germline V gene are SGHKS and YYEKEE (reference sequence). This CDR3 comprises 14 residues. CDR3 bases: TGTGCCAGCAGCTCCTATGGGGTTGGAGAGACCCAGTACTTC. Protein: CASSSYGVGETQYF.

The J gene is TRBJ1-6, the V gene TRBV12-3 or TRBV12-4; 10 bases align to TRBD1. V trimming: 5 bases; J trimming: 7 bases; junction bases outside the gene matches: 11. This CDR3 has 17 amino acids. The CDR3 DNA is TGTGCCAGCAGTCCCATCGGGGCGGGACAGGGGAATTCACCCCTCCACTTT. The encoded protein is CASSPIGAGQGNSPLHF.

This clonotype was detected only a few times. The V call is TRBV20-1, the J call TRBJ2-1, with D possibly matching TRBD2 (6 bases). V lost 5 bases, J lost 13 bases, and 15 bases lay in between. CDR3 length: 11 residues. The germline CDR1 and CDR2 sequences are DFQATT and SNEGSKA (reference sequence). The CDR3 region is CSAHGTASQFF. CDR3 DNA sequence: TGCAGTGCTCACGGGACTGCCTCCCAGTTCTTC.

This clonotype came up a few times. The V call is TRBV5-1, the J call TRBJ2-7; 8 bases map to TRBD2. V dropped 4 bases and J dropped 2; count of bases not matched to a gene: 2. The CDR3 sequence is 13 residues long. Per germline, CDR1 SGHRS and CDR2 YFSETQ. The CDR3 region has the DNA TGCGCCAGCAGCATTAGCGGGGCCTACGAGCAGTACTTC. Amino acids: CASSISGAYEQYF.